This entry is about one T cell receptor beta chain. The antigen remains unidentified. This CDR3 is built from 15 residues. Germline trimming cut 7 bases from V and 2 bases from J; bases unmatched to any gene: 9. Per germline, CDR1 WSHSY and CDR2 SAAADI. This table comes from immunoSEQ multiplex PCR, and its TCRdb copy is limited to in-frame clones, with some not included. The sample shows about 150,000 clones, around 90% of them seen only once. The source of the sample is a study of T cell responses to AZD1222 COVID-19 vaccine. Whole-study results and caveats: Increased Spike-specific TCR breadth and depth were observed after two AZD1222 doses. Among those given AZD1222, only 6 or 7 were seropositive at baseline. The sample set comprised mostly white British donors with more females, and clonal diversity was possibly underestimated. Along spike, vaccine-associated CD4 TCRs were found throughout, with dominance at 160-218 and 743-854.

The sequence came from an adult in good health. This sample comprised peripheral blood, obtained on day 0 of AZD1222 vaccination. This chain uses TRBV10-2 with TRBJ1-2, with 8 positions matching TRBD1. The CDR3 nucleotides are TGCGCCAGCAAAGCTGGACAGGGACGAAACTATGGCTACACCTTC. This codes for CASKAGQGRNYGYTF.